This entry is about one T cell receptor beta chain. Its antigen is unknown. This record belongs to a study of T cells in Graves' hyperthyroidism and ophthalmopathy. Study-wide context: Peripheral blood sampling occurred at initial diagnosis, before any treatment. Broader study findings: Most thyroid clonotypes that were expanded above 0.001 also turned up in blood. The model anticipated ophthalmopathy a median about six months pre-onset.

This CDR3 contains 17 residues. Deletions cut 7 bases from V and 3 bases from J, with 19 bases between. CDR1 is MDHEN and CDR2 is SYDVKM in the germline V gene. It was RNA transcripts that yielded the amplified TCR beta CDR3 regions. The HTBI set primed first-round TCR CDR3 RT-PCR. TCRdb reprocessed the multiplex PCR reads via MiXCR and lists one record per CDR3 protein. The top ten hold approximately 46% of the sample, which has about 200,000 distinct CDR3 sequences, about 15% seen once. Material: blood. The V call is TRBV28, the J call TRBJ2-6; D possibly uses TRBD1 or TRBD2 (6 bases each). The TCR was taken from a man aged 45-65 years with Graves' hyperthyroidism. The chain's CDR3 is CASTPFGGRSGANVLTF. The CDR3 DNA reads TGTGCCAGCACCCCCTTTGGGGGGCGGAGTGGGGCCAACGTCCTGACTTTC.